A selection of T cell receptor beta chains follows, all from one sample in a study of T cell responses to AZD1222 COVID-19 vaccine. Some clones are missing from TCRdb's copy, which holds only in-frame ones; the method was immunoSEQ multiplex PCR. In the table there are about 100,000 clones, around 95% of which are singletons. This sample comprised peripheral blood, obtained on day 0 of AZD1222 vaccination. Every receptor here comes from an adult in good health. CDR3s include the opening cysteine and the closing phenylalanine or tryptophan. A D gene is named only where the DNA matches it firmly. Some rows have no size entry. The others give once, few or many, or a class for an expanded clone.

d_call: TRBD2; clone_size: .; cdr3_length: 14; j_call: TRBJ2-7; v_call: TRBV27; cdr3_aa: CASSCLAGPYEQYF; cdr3_nt: TGTGCCAGCAGTTGTCTAGCGGGACCTTACGAGCAGTACTTC
d_call: .; clone_size: few; cdr3_length: 13; j_call: TRBJ1-5; v_call: TRBV30; cdr3_aa: CAWTTGANQPQHF; cdr3_nt: TGTGCCTGGACTACGGGAGCGAATCAGCCCCAGCATTTT
d_call: .; clone_size: .; cdr3_length: 15; j_call: TRBJ2-6; v_call: TRBV19; cdr3_aa: CASTGVYSGANVLTF; cdr3_nt: TGTGCCAGTACAGGGGTATACTCTGGGGCCAACGTCCTGACTTTC
d_call: .; clone_size: .; cdr3_length: 14; j_call: TRBJ1-1; v_call: TRBV9; cdr3_aa: CASSVDRSIAEAFF; cdr3_nt: TGTGCCAGCAGCGTAGATAGGTCTATAGCTGAAGCTTTCTTT
d_call: .; clone_size: .; cdr3_length: 11; j_call: TRBJ1-6; v_call: TRBV28; cdr3_aa: CASSSSSPLHF; cdr3_nt: TGTGCCAGCAGTTCTAGTTCACCCCTCCACTTT
d_call: .; clone_size: .; cdr3_length: 13; j_call: TRBJ1-5; v_call: TRBV12-3/TRBV12-4; cdr3_aa: CASSLARDQPQHF; cdr3_nt: TGTGCCAGCAGTTTAGCGCGGGATCAGCCCCAGCATTTT
d_call: .; clone_size: .; cdr3_length: 13; j_call: TRBJ2-7; v_call: TRBV7-9; cdr3_aa: CASSAASPYEQYF; cdr3_nt: TGTGCCAGCAGTGCCGCAAGTCCCTACGAGCAGTACTTC
d_call: .; clone_size: .; cdr3_length: 13; j_call: TRBJ1-1; v_call: TRBV25-1; cdr3_aa: CASSDQGNTEAFF; cdr3_nt: TGTGCCAGCAGTGACCAGGGTAACACTGAAGCTTTCTTT
d_call: .; clone_size: .; cdr3_length: 13; j_call: TRBJ1-3; v_call: TRBV7-2; cdr3_aa: CASSTGPGNTIYF; cdr3_nt: TGTGCCAGCAGCACAGGACCTGGAAACACCATATATTTT
d_call: TRBD1; clone_size: once; cdr3_length: 16; j_call: TRBJ1-2; v_call: TRBV5-1; cdr3_aa: CASSLEGNRGTDGYTF; cdr3_nt: TGCGCCAGCAGCTTGGAAGGGAACAGGGGAACTGACGGCTACACCTTC
d_call: TRBD1; clone_size: .; cdr3_length: 15; j_call: TRBJ1-2; v_call: TRBV6-6; cdr3_aa: CASSQNAGQLMGYTF; cdr3_nt: TGTGCCAGCAGTCAAAACGCGGGACAGCTTATGGGCTACACCTTC
d_call: .; clone_size: .; cdr3_length: 11; j_call: TRBJ1-1; v_call: TRBV6-5; cdr3_aa: CASSYPPEAFF; cdr3_nt: TGTGCCAGCAGTTACCCCCCTGAAGCTTTCTTT
d_call: .; clone_size: .; cdr3_length: 14; j_call: TRBJ1-2; v_call: TRBV19; cdr3_aa: CASSAQTASYGYTF; cdr3_nt: TGTGCCAGTAGTGCTCAGACAGCAAGCTATGGCTACACCTTC
d_call: .; clone_size: .; cdr3_length: 12; j_call: TRBJ1-2; v_call: TRBV19; cdr3_aa: CASATGSLGYTF; cdr3_nt: TGTGCCAGTGCCACAGGGAGTTTGGGCTACACCTTC
d_call: TRBD1; clone_size: .; cdr3_length: 13; j_call: TRBJ1-2; v_call: TRBV12-3/TRBV12-4; cdr3_aa: CASSEGQHYGYTF; cdr3_nt: TGTGCCAGCAGCGAGGGACAGCACTATGGCTACACCTTC
d_call: TRBD1; clone_size: .; cdr3_length: 14; j_call: TRBJ1-2; v_call: TRBV29-1; cdr3_aa: CSVENGQGNYGYTF; cdr3_nt: TGCAGCGTTGAAAATGGACAGGGCAACTATGGCTACACCTTC
d_call: TRBD1; clone_size: .; cdr3_length: 13; j_call: TRBJ1-2; v_call: TRBV2; cdr3_aa: CASRGQALGGYTF; cdr3_nt: TGTGCCAGCAGAGGACAGGCCCTGGGCGGCTACACCTTC
d_call: .; clone_size: .; cdr3_length: 13; j_call: TRBJ2-7; v_call: TRBV11-2; cdr3_aa: CASSHFGVREQYF; cdr3_nt: TGTGCCAGCAGCCATTTTGGGGTTAGGGAGCAGTACTTC
d_call: .; clone_size: .; cdr3_length: 14; j_call: TRBJ2-5; v_call: TRBV7-9; cdr3_aa: CASSLLGVKETQYF; cdr3_nt: TGTGCCAGCAGCTTATTGGGGGTAAAGGAGACCCAGTACTTC
d_call: TRBD2; clone_size: .; cdr3_length: 13; j_call: TRBJ2-7; v_call: TRBV12-3/TRBV12-4; cdr3_aa: CASSSGLEGEQYF; cdr3_nt: TGTGCCAGCAGCTCTGGACTAGAAGGCGAGCAGTACTTC
d_call: TRBD1; clone_size: .; cdr3_length: 16; j_call: TRBJ1-2; v_call: TRBV4-1; cdr3_aa: CASKRDRGRSVDGYTF; cdr3_nt: TGCGCCAGCAAGAGAGACAGGGGGCGAAGTGTGGATGGCTACACCTTC
d_call: .; clone_size: .; cdr3_length: 15; j_call: TRBJ2-7; v_call: TRBV5-4; cdr3_aa: CASSLDRGGGYEQYF; cdr3_nt: TGTGCCAGCAGCTTGGACAGGGGAGGGGGATACGAGCAGTACTTC
d_call: TRBD1; clone_size: .; cdr3_length: 15; j_call: TRBJ1-4; v_call: TRBV7-2; cdr3_aa: CASSLGDRRNEKLFF; cdr3_nt: TGTGCCAGCAGCCTAGGGGACAGACGAAATGAAAAACTGTTTTTT
d_call: .; clone_size: .; cdr3_length: 14; j_call: TRBJ1-5; v_call: TRBV6-5; cdr3_aa: CASTAGRSNQPQHF; cdr3_nt: TGTGCCAGCACCGCGGGACGGAGCAATCAGCCCCAGCATTTT
d_call: .; clone_size: .; cdr3_length: 14; j_call: TRBJ2-7; v_call: TRBV28; cdr3_aa: CASSLPGNSYEQYF; cdr3_nt: TGTGCCAGCAGTTTGCCTGGAAATTCCTACGAGCAGTACTTC
d_call: .; clone_size: .; cdr3_length: 11; j_call: TRBJ1-5; v_call: TRBV15; cdr3_aa: CATSCYRPQHF; cdr3_nt: TGTGCCACCAGCTGCTACCGGCCCCAGCATTTT
d_call: .; clone_size: .; cdr3_length: 15; j_call: TRBJ2-4; v_call: TRBV28; cdr3_aa: CASSGGRIAKNIQYF; cdr3_nt: TGTGCCAGCAGTGGGGGGAGGATTGCCAAAAACATTCAGTACTTC
d_call: TRBD2; clone_size: .; cdr3_length: 17; j_call: TRBJ2-3; v_call: TRBV2; cdr3_aa: CASSLRSGRGTTDTQYF; cdr3_nt: TGTGCCAGCAGCCTACGGAGCGGGAGGGGGACCACAGATACGCAGTATTTT
d_call: .; clone_size: once; cdr3_length: 15; j_call: TRBJ2-7; v_call: TRBV7-7; cdr3_aa: CASSLGPGAQYEQYF; cdr3_nt: TGTGCTAGCAGCTTAGGTCCCGGGGCCCAGTACGAGCAGTACTTC
d_call: TRBD2; clone_size: few; cdr3_length: 14; j_call: TRBJ2-2; v_call: TRBV28; cdr3_aa: CASSFIGGTGELFF; cdr3_nt: TGTGCCAGCAGTTTTATCGGGGGGACCGGGGAGCTGTTTTTT
d_call: TRBD2; clone_size: .; cdr3_length: 14; j_call: TRBJ2-3; v_call: TRBV2; cdr3_aa: CASSGLAFTDTQYF; cdr3_nt: TGTGCCAGCAGTGGACTAGCCTTCACAGATACGCAGTATTTT